This TCR beta chain was recovered during a study of cytomegalovirus exposure and HLA in healthy donors. The sample holds one count of this clone. V gave up 5 bases and J gave up 0 bases; unmatched junction bases: 7. Looked up from germline, CDR1 is MDHEN and CDR2 is SYDVKM. CDR3 length: 15 amino acids. The study ran its PCR with 60 Vbeta and 13 Jbeta primers. Measured with immunoSEQ multiplex PCR; TCRdb has only the in-frame clones, and not every one. The sample contains 25,000 to 30,000 clones, more than 55% of which appear only once. The V gene is TRBV28, the J gene TRBJ2-7; the match to TRBD1 covers 7 bases. This receptor was obtained from a male donor in good health and CMV-seropositive. Sample: PBMCs. The CDR3 spells CASSLQTGLSYEQYF. Written as DNA, the CDR3 is TGTGCCAGCAGTCTACAGACAGGGCTCTCCTACGAGCAGTACTTC.